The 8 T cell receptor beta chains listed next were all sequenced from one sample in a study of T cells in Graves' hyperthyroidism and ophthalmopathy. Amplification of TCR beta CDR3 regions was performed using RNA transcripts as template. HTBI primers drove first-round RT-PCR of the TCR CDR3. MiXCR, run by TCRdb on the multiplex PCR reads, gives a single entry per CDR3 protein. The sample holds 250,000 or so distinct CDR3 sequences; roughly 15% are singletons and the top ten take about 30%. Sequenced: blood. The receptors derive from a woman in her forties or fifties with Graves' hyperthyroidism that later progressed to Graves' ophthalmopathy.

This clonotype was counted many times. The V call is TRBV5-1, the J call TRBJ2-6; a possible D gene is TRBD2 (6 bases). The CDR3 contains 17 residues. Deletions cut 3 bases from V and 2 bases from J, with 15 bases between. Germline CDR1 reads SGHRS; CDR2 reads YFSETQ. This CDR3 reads CASSWPGGQAGANVLTF. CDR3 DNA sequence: TGCGCCAGCAGCTGGCCTGGAGGGCAGGCTGGGGCCAACGTCCTGACTTTC. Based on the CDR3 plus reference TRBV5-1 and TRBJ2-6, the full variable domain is KAGVTQTPRYLIKTRGQQVTLSCSPISGHRSVSWYQQTPGQGLQFLFEYFSETQRNKGNFPGRFSGRQFSNSRSEMNVSTLELGDSALYLCASSWPGGQAGANVLTFGAGSRLTVL.

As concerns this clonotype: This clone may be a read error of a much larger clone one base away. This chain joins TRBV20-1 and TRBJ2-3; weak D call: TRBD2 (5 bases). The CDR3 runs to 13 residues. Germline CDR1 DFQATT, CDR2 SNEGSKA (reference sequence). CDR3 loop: CSARSGIGDMQYF. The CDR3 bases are TGCAGTGCTAGATCCGGGATTGGAGATATGCAGTATTTT.

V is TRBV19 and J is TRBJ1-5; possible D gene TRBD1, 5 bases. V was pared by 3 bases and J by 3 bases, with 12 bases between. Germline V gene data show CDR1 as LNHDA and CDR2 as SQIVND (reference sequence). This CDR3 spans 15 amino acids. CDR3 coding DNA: TGTGCCAGTAGTATGTTTTGGGGGAACAATCAGCCCCAGCATTTT. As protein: CASSMFWGNNQPQHF.

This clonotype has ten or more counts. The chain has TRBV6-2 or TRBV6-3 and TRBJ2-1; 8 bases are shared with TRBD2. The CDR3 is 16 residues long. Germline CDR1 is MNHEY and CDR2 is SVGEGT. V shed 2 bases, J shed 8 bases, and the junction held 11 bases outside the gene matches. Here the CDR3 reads CASSYVKRERRDEQFF. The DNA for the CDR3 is TGTGCCAGCAGTTACGTAAAGCGGGAGCGTCGCGATGAGCAGTTCTTC.

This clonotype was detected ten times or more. The CDR3 region is CASSLAQGWETQYF. For the CDR3, the DNA is TGTGCCAGCAGCTTAGCACAGGGGTGGGAGACCCAGTACTTC. The chain couples TRBV11-2 to TRBJ2-5; TRBD1 matches 7 bases. Germline V gene data show CDR1 as SGHAT and CDR2 as FQNNGV. Unmatched junction bases numbered 4, after V lost 1 base and J lost 5 bases. This CDR3 has 14 residues.

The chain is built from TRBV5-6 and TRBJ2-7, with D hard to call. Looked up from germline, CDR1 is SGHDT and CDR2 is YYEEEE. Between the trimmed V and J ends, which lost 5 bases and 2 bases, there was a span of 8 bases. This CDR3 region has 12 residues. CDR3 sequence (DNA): TGTGCCAGCAGGAAGAATGCCTACGAGCAGTACTTC. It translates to CASRKNAYEQYF.

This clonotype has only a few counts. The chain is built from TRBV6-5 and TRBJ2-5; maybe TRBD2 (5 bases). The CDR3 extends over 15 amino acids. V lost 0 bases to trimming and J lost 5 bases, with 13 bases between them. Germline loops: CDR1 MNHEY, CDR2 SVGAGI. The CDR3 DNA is TGTGCCAGCAGTTACTCGAGGGTGGGCGGGGAGACCCAGTACTTC. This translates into CASSYSRVGGETQYF.

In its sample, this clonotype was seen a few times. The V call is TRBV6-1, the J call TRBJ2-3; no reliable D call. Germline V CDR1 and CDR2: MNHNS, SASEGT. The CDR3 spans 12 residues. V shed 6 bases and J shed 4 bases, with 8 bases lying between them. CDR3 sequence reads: CASRAMSDTQYF. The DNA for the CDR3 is TGTGCCAGCAGAGCGATGTCAGATACGCAGTATTTT.